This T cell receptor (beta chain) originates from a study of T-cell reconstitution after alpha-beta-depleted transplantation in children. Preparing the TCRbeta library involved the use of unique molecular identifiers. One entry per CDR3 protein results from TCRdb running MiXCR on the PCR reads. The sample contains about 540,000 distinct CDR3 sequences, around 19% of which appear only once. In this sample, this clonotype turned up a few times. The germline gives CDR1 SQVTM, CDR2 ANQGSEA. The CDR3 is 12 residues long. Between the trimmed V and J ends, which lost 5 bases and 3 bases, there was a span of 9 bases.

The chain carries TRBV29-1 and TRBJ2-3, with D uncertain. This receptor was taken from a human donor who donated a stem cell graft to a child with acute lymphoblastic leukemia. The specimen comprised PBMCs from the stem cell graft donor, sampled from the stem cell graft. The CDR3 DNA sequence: TGCAGCGTTACACTTGCAACAGATACGCAGTATTTT. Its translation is CSVTLATDTQYF.